Described below is a single T cell receptor (beta chain) sequence and its context. Its specificity is unknown. Germline and junction disagree at one end, which may indicate a read error. The data belong to a study of vaccination and CD4 T cells after COVID-19. The treatment here: approximately nine-day PBMC culture with coronavirus spike peptide pools or control peptides (ViraFEST assay). The assay that was used to sequence DNA from cultured CD4+ T cells was the Oncomine TCR Beta short-read assay. MiXCR was run by TCRdb on the PCR reads, yielding one entry per CDR3 protein. The top ten clones hold about 26% of a sample with around 3,200 distinct CDR3 sequences, over 65% of them seen once. Germline loops: CDR1 ENHRY, CDR2 SYGVKD. The CDR3 is 14 residues long.

V and J are TRBV10-3 and TRBJ1-4; D unclear. The source is a human donor who had recovered from COVID-19. The sequencing input was CD4+ T cells from blood, cultured in vitro. The CDR3 protein is CASSDKFGSSKLFF. CDR3 nucleotides: TGTGCCAGCAGTGATAAGTTCGGGAGTAGTAAGCTGTTTTTT.